This T cell receptor (beta chain) stems from a study of cytomegalovirus exposure and HLA in healthy donors. Study summary: The use of the same platform for the roughly 130 validation repertoires and the roughly 700 first-cohort repertoires was reported by a later analysis.

The ends were cut back, 6 bases at V and 5 bases at J, with 10 bases in the middle. The CDR3 contains 13 residues. CDR1 MNHEY and CDR2 SVGAGI come from the germline V gene. Concerning this clone: Its specificity is not known.

Findings and limits, study-wide: In the 130 or so validation repertoires, about 95% of cluster scores exceeded 0, per a later analysis. Most observed TCR sequences were rare, whereas some public TCRs were detected in many donors. The study recorded 150 to 200 TCR beta chains that were cytomegalovirus-associated.

Data came from immunoSEQ multiplex PCR; TCRdb stores just in-frame clones and leaves some out. The data show 150,000 to 200,000 clones, roughly 83% seen once. The TCR sequence derives from a man aged 30-40 years in good health and CMV-seropositive. The source material was PBMCs. The chain recombines TRBV6-5 with TRBJ2-2; D is possibly TRBD2 (6 bases). CDR3 amino acids: CASRFGGTGELFF. In DNA form, the CDR3 reads TGTGCCAGCAGATTCGGGGGAACCGGGGAGCTGTTTTTT.